This is a list of T cell receptor beta chains from one sample in a study of beta chain features in type 1 diabetes. TCRdb's copy holds only in-frame clones and misses some; the assay was immunoSEQ multiplex PCR. The table has roughly 250,000 clones, roughly 70% seen once. Material: naive CD4+ T cells from blood. Every receptor here comes from a young man in good health. CDR3s include the opening cysteine and the closing phenylalanine or tryptophan. The D gene is left open where the match is weak. Where a row states a size, it is once, few, many or the class of an expanded clone; other rows omit it.

V gene	J gene	D gene	clone size	CDR3 DNA	CDR3 protein
TRBV14	TRBJ2-7	-	-	TGTGCCAGCAGCCACTCCTACGAGCAGTACTTC	CASSHSYEQYF
TRBV30	TRBJ1-2	-	-	TGTGCCTGGAGTCCGGACTCCTATGGCTACACCTTC	CAWSPDSYGYTF
TRBV7-9	TRBJ2-5	-	-	TGTGCCAGCAGCCCTGGACAGGGCGGGAGAGAGACCCAGTACTTC	CASSPGQGGRETQYF
TRBV27	TRBJ2-3	TRBD2	-	TGTGCCAGCAGCCCTGGGACTAGCGGACGTAGCACAGATACGCAGTATTTT	CASSPGTSGRSTDTQYF
TRBV29-1	TRBJ2-1	TRBD2	few	TGCAGCCCTTTGGCGGGAGGGAACAATGAGCAGTTCTTC	CSPLAGGNNEQFF
TRBV30	TRBJ2-2	-	-	TGTGCCTGGAGCACCACCGGGGAGCTGTTTTTT	CAWSTTGELFF
TRBV7-9	TRBJ1-4	TRBD1	-	TGTGCCAGCGAGCGGACAGGGGAAAATGAAAAACTGTTTTTT	CASERTGENEKLFF
TRBV29-1	TRBJ2-7	TRBD2	-	TGCAGCGTACTGACTAGCGGGAGTCCTTACGAGCAGTACTTC	CSVLTSGSPYEQYF
TRBV30	TRBJ1-2	-	-	TGTGCCTGGAGACTAAAGGGAGGCTATGGCTACACCTTC	CAWRLKGGYGYTF
TRBV9	TRBJ2-7	-	-	TGTGCCAGCAGCTTAGGGGCCGGGCTCTCCTACGAGCAGTACTTC	CASSLGAGLSYEQYF
TRBV30	TRBJ1-5	-	-	TGTGCCTGGAGCGCAGCCCTGGGGAGCAATCAGCCCCAGCATTTT	CAWSAALGSNQPQHF
TRBV25-1	TRBJ2-1	-	-	TGTGCCAGCAGAGACAGCGCCTACAATGAGCAGTTCTTC	CASRDSAYNEQFF
TRBV18	TRBJ2-7	-	-	TGTGCCAGCTCACCCCGCCCGCAGGGTCCCTACGAGCAGTACTTC	CASSPRPQGPYEQYF
TRBV9	TRBJ2-5	-	-	TGTGCCAGCAGCCCCCAAGGGGGTGAGACCCAGTACTTC	CASSPQGGETQYF
TRBV10-3	TRBJ2-7	-	-	TGTGCCATCAGTGTCGGCGGAGGACCCAACGAGCAGTACTTC	CAISVGGGPNEQYF
TRBV6-6	TRBJ2-5	-	-	TGTGCCAGCTGGTGGGCAGGGGCCCAGTACTTC	CASWWAGAQYF
TRBV10-3	TRBJ2-5	TRBD2	-	TGTGCCATCAGCGCTAGCGGGGACCAAGAGACCCAGTACTTC	CAISASGDQETQYF
TRBV15	TRBJ2-5	-	-	TGTGCCACCAGCAGGGATATGGGGGAAGAGACCCAGTACTTC	CATSRDMGEETQYF
TRBV4-3	TRBJ2-7	-	few	TGCGCCAGCAGCCCCTCTGGCTCCTACGAGCAGTACTTC	CASSPSGSYEQYF
TRBV11-2	TRBJ1-1	-	-	TGTGCCAGCAGATCATTCCTCTCCTCTGAAGCTTTCTTT	CASRSFLSSEAFF
TRBV9	TRBJ1-6	TRBD1	-	TGTGCCAGCAGCGGAGGACAGGGGTCCTATAATTCACCCCTCCACTTT	CASSGGQGSYNSPLHF
TRBV9	TRBJ2-3	TRBD2	few	TGTGCCAGCAGCCCCCTAGCGGGAGTAAGACGGGGTACGCAGTATTTT	CASSPLAGVRRGTQYF
TRBV20-1	TRBJ2-4	-	once	TGCAGTGCCAGGGACCAGCACATTCAGTACTTC	CSARDQHIQYF
TRBV13	TRBJ2-5	-	-	TGTGCCAGCAGCTTTCAAGAGACCCAGTACTTC	CASSFQETQYF
TRBV6-5	TRBJ2-7	TRBD1	-	TGTGCCAGCGGCCGACAGGGCTCGGGGTACGAGCAGTACTTC	CASGRQGSGYEQYF
TRBV30	TRBJ1-2	-	-	TGTGCCTGGAGCGGGGGCGGCAGTGACAGCTATGGCTACACCTTC	CAWSGGGSDSYGYTF